This T cell receptor (beta chain) was found in a study of blood T cell repertoires in COVID-19. About the study: The study drew acute and convalescent COVID-19 samples from the United States, Italy and Spain. Sources were T cells, B-cell-depleted T cells, or PBMCs; the material itself was cDNA or gDNA.

Per the authors' pipeline: Nucleated cell number was recorded as an estimate derived from reference gene primer amplification. Sequencing used immunoSEQ multiplex PCR; TCRdb keeps in-frame clones, though not all of them. Clone size and V and J calls were adopted from that table, with D and trimming inferred from the DNA. The sample contains nearly 350,000 clones, around four fifths of which appear only once. CDR3 length: 17 amino acids. Losses at the gene ends were 5 bases for V and 2 bases for J; bases not matched to a gene: 13. Germline V gives CDR1 SEHNR, CDR2 FQNEAQ (reference sequence). This chain uses TRBV7-9 with TRBJ2-3; TRBD2 aligns across 7 bases. Source material: peripheral blood. The receptor comes from a man aged 25-40 years with active or convalescent COVID-19. In nucleotides, the CDR3 is TGTGCCAGCAGCCCGAGATTGGGGGGGTCCCTCACAGATACGCAGTATTTT. Residues: CASSPRLGGSLTDTQYF.